Shown below are 4 T cell receptor beta chains from a single sample sequenced in a study of Graves' ophthalmopathy and Graves' hyperthyroidism. Using RNA transcripts, the TCR beta CDR3 regions were amplified. The library came from an HTBI-primed first-round RT-PCR and a second-round multiplex PCR. MiXCR, run by TCRdb on the multiplex PCR reads, gives a single entry per CDR3 protein. The data contain under 350,000 distinct CDR3 sequences, roughly 16% of them singletons. Source material: peripheral blood. These receptors were obtained from an adult man with Graves' ophthalmopathy.

This clonotype was counted at least ten times. The chain carries TRBV13 and TRBJ1-2; no clear D. Germline V lookup: CDR1 PRHDT, CDR2 FYEKMQ (reference sequence). V lost 0 bases, J lost 6 bases, and 11 bases lay in between. The CDR3 is 14 amino acids. The CDR3 is CASSLGPRVHGYTF. The CDR3 DNA sequence: TGTGCCAGCAGCTTAGGGCCAAGGGTGCATGGCTACACCTTC. Full variable domain (remainder filled in from reference TRBV13 and TRBJ1-2): AAGVIQSPRHLIKEKRETATLKCYPIPRHDTVYWYQQGPGQDPQFLISFYEKMQSDKGSIPDRFSAQQFSDYHSELNMSSLELGDSALYFCASSLGPRVHGYTFGSGTRLTVV.

In its sample, this clonotype was seen many times. The chain is built from TRBV28 and TRBJ1-6; 10 positions match TRBD1. CDR1 MDHEN and CDR2 SYDVKM come from the germline V gene. The J segment lost 7 bases and the V segment lost 6 bases, leaving 6 bases of the junction unmatched. The CDR3 has 15 amino acids. DNA for the CDR3: TGTGCCAGCAGGACAGGGGGCGAGGGAAATTCACCCCTCCACTTT. Translating it yields CASRTGGEGNSPLHF.

The chain joins TRBV28 to TRBJ1-2; D perhaps matches TRBD1 (5 bases). Deletions cut 3 bases from V and 3 bases from J, with 8 bases between. The CDR3 extends over 13 amino acids. Germline-derived CDR1 and CDR2 are MDHEN and SYDVKM. CDR3 in amino acids: CASSFGAYYGYTF. The CDR3 DNA follows: TGTGCCAGCAGTTTCGGGGCGTACTATGGCTACACCTTC.

This clonotype was detected many times. This chain connects TRBV5-1 to TRBJ1-1; TRBD1 is a possible D gene (6 bases). The CDR3 sequence is 13 residues long. The germline V gene has CDR1 SGHRS and CDR2 YFSETQ. With 4 bases removed from V and 6 bases from J, the gap between germline ends came to 13 bases. Here the CDR3 reads CASSRTVSSEAFF. For the CDR3, the DNA is TGCGCCAGCAGCCGGACAGTCTCCTCTGAAGCTTTCTTT.